These 8 T cell receptor beta chains were sequenced from one sample in a study of PD-L1 blockade in urothelial cancer listed by TCRdb under 2017. Library creation used the immunoSEQ multiplex PCR assay. TCRdb obtained this table from immuneACCESS and retained in-frame rearrangements with V and J assigned. These tables miss some clones; where compared with another copy, unresolved V genes account for less than half of the shortfall, and the remainder is unexplained. This sample gives about 29,000 clones in total; more than 70% of them show up just once. About 3.4% of the sample comes from the top ten. The input for sequencing was PBMCs, taken around atezolizumab (anti-PD-L1) treatment. All receptors derive from a man over 45 with urothelial cancer.

The genes are TRBV28 and TRBJ2-4; 9 positions match TRBD1. V shed 2 bases, J shed 0 bases, and the junction held 11 bases outside the gene matches. CDR3 length: 19 residues. In germline, CDR1 is MDHEN, CDR2 SYDVKM. The CDR3 sequence: CASSLLRQGDMLAKNIQYF. CDR3 nucleotide sequence: TGTGCCAGCAGTTTACTCCGACAGGGGGATATGCTAGCCAAAAACATTCAGTACTTC.

The CDR3 reads CASSPDGQSRQPQHF. In DNA form, the CDR3 reads TGTGCCAGCAGCCCTGACGGACAGTCTCGTCAGCCCCAGCATTTT. This chain connects TRBV28 to TRBJ1-5; a possible D gene is TRBD1 (6 bases). The CDR3 contains 15 residues. Germline V gene sequence: CDR1 MDHEN, CDR2 SYDVKM. V was shortened by 6 bases and J by 6 bases, with 18 bases between the two germline ends.

This clone has only one observation. The genes are TRBV29-1 and TRBJ2-3; 10 bases match TRBD2. V was pared by 1 base and J by 4 bases, with 8 bases of the junction left unmatched. CDR1 SQVTM and CDR2 ANQGSEA come from the germline V gene. The CDR3 loop spans 16 amino acids. The CDR3 DNA follows: TGCAGCGTTGAAGCGGTAGCGGGGGGCCATGCAGATACGCAGTATTTT. Translating it yields CSVEAVAGGHADTQYF.

This chain uses TRBV11-2 with TRBJ2-1, with D tentatively TRBD2 (6 bases). V shed 5 bases and J shed 8 bases, with 16 bases lying between them. This CDR3 spans 14 amino acids. CDR1 is SGHAT, CDR2 FQNNGV, per germline. CDR3: CASSRPLGEDEQFF. CDR3 DNA sequence: TGTGCCAGCAGCCGACCCCTGGGGGAGGATGAGCAGTTCTTC.

This clone came up a few times. The chain recombines TRBV7-3 with TRBJ1-1; D remains ambiguous. Germline CDR1 is SGHTA and CDR2 is FQGTGA. This CDR3 has 13 amino acids. Trimming removed 0 bases at V and 7 bases at J, with 9 bases between. Here the CDR3 reads CASSLTLGREAFF. As DNA, the CDR3 is TGTGCCAGCAGCTTAACTTTGGGCCGTGAAGCTTTCTTT.

V is TRBV12-5 and J is TRBJ2-7; TRBD2 aligns across 12 bases. V trimming: 0 bases; J trimming: 2 bases; junction bases outside the gene matches: 11. The CDR3 runs to 19 residues. Germline V gene data show CDR1 as LGHNT and CDR2 as FRNRAP. The CDR3 DNA follows: TGTGCTAGTGGTTTGGTCCCCCCGGGACTAGCGGGCGCAACCTACGAGCAGTACTTC. It translates to CASGLVPPGLAGATYEQYF.

The chain combines TRBV9 with TRBJ2-1; 9 bases agree with TRBD1. This CDR3 is 16 amino acids long. Germline V gives CDR1 SGDLS, CDR2 YYNGEE. The V segment lost 0 bases and the J segment 2 bases; nucleotides outside the gene matches: 3. Here the CDR3 DNA reads TGTGCCAGCAGCGTAGGGGGGACAGGGCCCTACAATGAGCAGTTCTTC. Its protein is CASSVGGTGPYNEQFF.

This chain joins TRBV7-9 and TRBJ1-1; possibly TRBD1 for D (5 bases). CDR3 size: 15 residues. V was trimmed by 0 bases and J by 4 bases, leaving 12 bases between them. Looked up from germline, CDR1 is SEHNR and CDR2 is FQNEAQ (reference sequence). CDR3 amino acids: CASSLAPRGGTEAFF. The CDR3 nucleotides are TGTGCCAGCAGCTTAGCTCCGCGGGGCGGCACTGAAGCTTTCTTT.